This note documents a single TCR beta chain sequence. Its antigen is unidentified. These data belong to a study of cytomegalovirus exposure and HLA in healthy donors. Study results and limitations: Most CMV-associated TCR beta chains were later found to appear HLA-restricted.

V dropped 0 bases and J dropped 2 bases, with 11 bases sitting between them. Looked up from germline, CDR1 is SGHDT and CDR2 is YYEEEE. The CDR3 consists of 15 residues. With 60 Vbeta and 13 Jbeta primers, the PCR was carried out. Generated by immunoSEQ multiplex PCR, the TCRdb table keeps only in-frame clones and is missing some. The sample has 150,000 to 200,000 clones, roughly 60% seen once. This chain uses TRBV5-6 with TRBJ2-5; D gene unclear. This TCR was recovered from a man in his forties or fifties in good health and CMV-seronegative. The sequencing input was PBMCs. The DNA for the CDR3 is TGTGCCAGCAGCTTGGCTAACAGACGACAAGAGACCCAGTACTTC. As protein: CASSLANRRQETQYF.